A selection of T cell receptor beta chains follows, all from one sample in a study of OX40 agonist ivuxolimab in advanced cancers. TCRdb's copy holds only in-frame clones and misses some; the assay was immunoSEQ multiplex PCR. The table shows 100,000 to 120,000 clones, with around 90% occurring only once. Sequences were derived from CD4+ or CD8+ T cells sorted from blood, sampled in a trial of the OX40 agonist ivuxolimab. These TCRs come from an adult with an advanced solid tumor such as melanoma, head and neck, liver or kidney cancer. Both conserved end residues are part of each CDR3.

CDR3 protein	V gene	J gene
CASIEQGAITEAFF	TRBV2	TRBJ1-1
CATSRESGANTEAFF	TRBV15	TRBJ1-1
CASSPTDRTEAFF	TRBV18	TRBJ1-1
CASNEGVSQETQYF	TRBV2	TRBJ2-5
CASSEGTGLTGELFF	TRBV19	TRBJ2-2
CASSQEFSNSPLHF	TRBV4-1	TRBJ1-6
CASSVLAGAGDTQYF	TRBV9	TRBJ2-3
CASSETGLQPQHF	TRBV6-5	TRBJ1-5
CASSLLQGRSSSGELFF	TRBV5-6	TRBJ2-2
CASSRRQGGDNEKLFF	TRBV4-1	TRBJ1-4
CASSLAAGQGYEQYF	TRBV5-1	TRBJ2-7
CASSPPATGLAGDPYEQYF	TRBV7-8	TRBJ2-7
CASSSTLRPSNQPQHF	TRBV10-1	TRBJ1-5
CASSLVPGTFSNQPQHF	TRBV7-9	TRBJ1-5
CAWSPFGGTTIYF	TRBV30	TRBJ1-3
CASSSLGRQSAFF	TRBV6-5	TRBJ1-1
CASSSAPLSYEQYF	TRBV7-2	TRBJ2-7
CASSAGGTITGELFF	TRBV9	TRBJ2-2
CASNLRGGSLNTEAFF	TRBV19	TRBJ1-1
CAWSRPDRRNTEAFF	TRBV30	TRBJ1-1
CASSVDRLNYGYTF	TRBV2	TRBJ1-2
CASADGGGTKNIQYF	TRBV19	TRBJ2-4
CASSEALLKDSYEQYF	TRBV6-1	TRBJ2-7
CASSGRISGGLYNEQFF	TRBV6-1	TRBJ2-1
CASSWDTSTDTQYF	TRBV5-6	TRBJ2-3
CASSQATYEQYF	TRBV14	TRBJ2-7
CSGELGDTQYF	TRBV20-1	TRBJ2-3
CASRGLAGPNEQFF	TRBV28	TRBJ2-1
CASSLEGDGPQHF	TRBV5-6	TRBJ1-5
CASRKLQGDEQYF	TRBV6-6	TRBJ2-7
CASSSWTLSDTQYF	TRBV11-2	TRBJ2-3
CASSSGTNRYEQFF	TRBV5-1	TRBJ2-1
CASSQSPGSYEQYF	TRBV6-1	TRBJ2-7